These 18 T cell receptor beta chains share one sample of origin, sequenced in a study of shared clonotypes between healthy human individuals. Sequencing used immunoSEQ multiplex PCR; TCRdb keeps in-frame clones, though not all of them. The data show about 2.5 million clones, just under 95% seen once. The sequencing input was naive CD4+ T cells from PBMCs. Subset of the sample: CD45RA+ positively selected. These TCRs come from a man aged 18 to 30 in good health. Some clones in this sample may be carry-over from other donors' samples.

The rearrangement links TRBV12-5 to TRBJ1-1; TRBD1 is a possible D gene (6 bases). V was clipped by 1 base and J by 0 bases, with 15 bases between them. CDR1 is LGHNT and CDR2 is FRNRAP in the germline V gene. This CDR3 contains 17 residues. The CDR3 nucleotides are TGTGCTAGTGGTTTGGAAGCCAACAGGGACCTGAACACTGAAGCTTTCTTT. This encodes CASGLEANRDLNTEAFF.

The chain links TRBV19 to TRBJ2-1, with D tentatively TRBD2 (5 bases). The CDR3 is 11 amino acids. Trimming removed 5 bases from V and 12 bases from J, with 11 bases in between. Germline V CDR1 and CDR2: LNHDA, SQIVND (reference sequence). The CDR3 spells CASSPGVGQFF. The CDR3 nucleotides are TGTGCCAGTAGTCCCGGGGTGGGGCAGTTCTTC.

Here the CDR3 DNA reads TGCGCCAGCAGTGAGGCTAGCGGGAACACCGGGGAGCTGTTTTTT. Residues: CASSEASGNTGELFF. This sequence joins TRBV5-1 and TRBJ2-2, with 7 bases lining up with TRBD2. V dropped 5 bases and J dropped 1; count of bases not matched to a gene: 5. There are 15 residues in the CDR3. Germline V gene lookup returns CDR1 SGHRS and CDR2 YFSETQ.

The J gene is TRBJ2-7, the V gene TRBV10-1, with 10 bases aligning to TRBD2. Unmatched junction bases numbered 7, after V lost 6 bases and J lost 2 bases. CDR1 and CDR2 from the germline V gene are WNHNN and SYGVQD (reference sequence). There are 15 residues in the CDR3. CDR3 nucleotides: TGCGCCAGCAGCGGGACTAGCGTAGGCCCCTACGAGCAGTACTTC. It codes for CASSGTSVGPYEQYF.

The chain carries TRBV2 and TRBJ2-7, with unresolved D. The CDR3 runs 13 residues. The V gene lost 7 bases and the J gene lost 4 bases, with 14 bases spanning the gap. The germline V gene has CDR1 SNHLY and CDR2 FYNNEI. CDR3 amino acids: CASKVTKNYEQYF. The CDR3 DNA follows: TGTGCCAGCAAGGTTACGAAGAATTACGAGCAGTACTTC.

This chain joins TRBV5-1 and TRBJ2-4; 13 bases map to TRBD2. V shed 3 bases, J shed 2 bases, and the junction held 8 bases outside the gene matches. CDR3 length: 18 residues. The germline CDR1 and CDR2 sequences are SGHRS and YFSETQ. The CDR3 sequence: CASSYGLAGEGSKNIQYF. The CDR3 nucleotides are TGCGCCAGCAGCTACGGACTAGCGGGAGAGGGTTCCAAAAACATTCAGTACTTC.

The CDR3 loop is CASSPGQGRNIQYF. The CDR3 nucleotides read TGCGCCAGCAGCCCGGGACAGGGGAGGAACATTCAGTACTTC. The chain joins TRBV5-1 to TRBJ2-4; 10 bases fit TRBD1. The CDR3 has 14 residues. Germline CDR1 is SGHRS and CDR2 is YFSETQ. The ends lost 4 bases at V and 7 bases at J; junction bases unmatched: 5.

A few counts support this clone. CDR3 sequence reads: CASSIPQGAAEAFF. Written as DNA, the CDR3 is TGTGCCAGCAGTATACCACAGGGGGCGGCTGAAGCTTTCTTT. V is TRBV28 and J is TRBJ1-1, with 9 bases fitting TRBD1. V lost 5 bases, J lost 6 bases, and 7 bases stayed unmatched. Looked up from germline, CDR1 is MDHEN and CDR2 is SYDVKM. This CDR3 has 14 residues.

The count of this clone is one. The CDR3 loop is CASSVGGGGYSYNEQFF. The CDR3 bases are TGTGCCAGCAGCGTTGGAGGCGGGGGCTACTCTTACAATGAGCAGTTCTTC. The chain carries TRBV9 and TRBJ2-1; TRBD2 might be the D (7 bases). Germline V gene sequence: CDR1 SGDLS, CDR2 YYNGEE. V was clipped by 2 bases and J by 4 bases, with 19 bases between them. The CDR3 consists of 17 residues. The full variable domain, with the rest looked up from reference TRBV9 and TRBJ2-1, is DSGVTQTPKHLITATGQRVTLRCSPRSGDLSVYWYQQSLDQGLQFLIQYYNGEERAKGNILERFSAQQFPDLHSELNLSSLELGDSALYFCASSVGGGGYSYNEQFFGPGTRLTVL.

This clone was observed a few times. The chain employs TRBV29-1 and TRBJ1-1; D uncertain. V lost 5 bases and J 0 bases, leaving 13 bases between the germline ends. The germline V gene has CDR1 SQVTM and CDR2 ANQGSEA. This CDR3 region has 14 residues. The CDR3 region has the DNA TGCAGCGTTCCAATGGACGGGATGAACACTGAAGCTTTCTTT. Translated: CSVPMDGMNTEAFF.

In DNA form, the CDR3 reads TGTGCCAGCAGCTCCCGACGGACACTCTCAGATACGCAGTATTTT. Amino acids: CASSSRRTLSDTQYF. V usage is TRBV7-9 and J usage is TRBJ2-3; a possible D gene is TRBD1 (5 bases). V lost 4 bases, J lost 4 bases, and 15 bases lay in between. This CDR3 has 15 amino acids. Germline V gene data show CDR1 as SEHNR and CDR2 as FQNEAQ (reference sequence).

The V and J genes are TRBV10-3 and TRBJ2-3; 10 positions agree with TRBD2. Per germline, CDR1 ENHRY and CDR2 SYGVKD. This CDR3 is built from 15 residues. Trimming cost V 4 bases and J 2 bases; bases outside gene matches: 3. The CDR3 DNA follows: TGTGCCATCAGTGGGACTAGCGGTTACACAGATACGCAGTATTTT. This sequence encodes CAISGTSGYTDTQYF.

This clone has just a few counts. The chain joins TRBV28 to TRBJ1-1; 9 bases map to TRBD1. Germline V gives CDR1 MDHEN, CDR2 SYDVKM. The CDR3 contains 12 residues. V was clipped by 2 bases and J by 11 bases; unmatched bases: 3. The CDR3 region is CASSLLGQGAFF. The CDR3 DNA follows: TGTGCCAGCAGTTTACTCGGACAGGGGGCTTTCTTT.

This clone has only one observation. The same CDR3 can be traced to other DNA sequences in this sample. This rearrangement joins TRBV6-6 to TRBJ2-7; D tentatively reads TRBD1 or TRBD2 (5 bases each). This CDR3 is built from 15 residues. The ends were cut back, 0 bases at V and 4 bases at J, with 13 bases in the middle. Germline V gene sequence: CDR1 MNHNY, CDR2 SVGAGI (reference sequence). CDR3 bases: TGTGCCAGCAGTTACTCTGGGGCCGGCGGGTACGAGCAGTACTTC. As protein: CASSYSGAGGYEQYF.

This sequence joins TRBV28 and TRBJ2-5, with 7 bases matching TRBD1. With 0 bases clipped from V and 2 bases from J, the junction kept 3 bases outside the gene matches. Germline V gives CDR1 MDHEN, CDR2 SYDVKM. The CDR3 contains 15 residues. The CDR3 bases are TGTGCCAGCAGTTTATGGGGGACAGTACAAGAGACCCAGTACTTC. Protein sequence: CASSLWGTVQETQYF.

Note on this clone: Other DNA sequences in the sample encode the same CDR3. The chain combines TRBV5-1 with TRBJ2-1; 7 positions agree with TRBD2. From germline, CDR1 is SGHRS and CDR2 YFSETQ. CDR3 length equals 14 residues. V lost 4 bases to trimming and J lost 0 bases; unmatched junction nucleotides: 1. This CDR3 is CASSSGTSYNEQFF. CDR3 bases: TGCGCCAGCAGCAGCGGGACCTCCTACAATGAGCAGTTCTTC.

The V call is TRBV11-3, the J call TRBJ2-5; TRBD1 matches at 9 bases. Germline CDR1 SGHNT, CDR2 YENEEA. Losses at the gene ends were 3 bases for V and 7 bases for J; bases not matched to a gene: 9. The CDR3 is 15 amino acids. The CDR3 region is CASSFTGQGYGTQYF. CDR3 sequence (DNA): TGTGCCAGCAGCTTCACGGGACAGGGTTACGGGACCCAGTACTTC.

There are a few counts of this clone. The chain has TRBV6-5 and TRBJ1-5; no firm D call. Germline V gives CDR1 MNHEY, CDR2 SVGAGI. Trimming took 8 bases from V and 7 from J, leaving 12 bases between them. The CDR3 runs to 12 residues. CDR3 DNA: TGTGCCAGCTCCAATCCCGGACAGCCCCAGCATTTT. It yields the protein CASSNPGQPQHF.